This TCR beta chain was sequenced for a study of cytomegalovirus exposure and HLA in healthy donors. Whole-study context: In an earlier analysis, almost 120 million unique TCR beta sequences were found from 150 million to 200 million T cells.

Germline lookup yields CDR1 SEHNR and CDR2 FQNEAQ (reference sequence). The CDR3 runs to 14 residues. The PCR used 60 Vbeta and 13 Jbeta primers. The data were produced by immunoSEQ multiplex PCR, yet TCRdb's version contains in-frame clones alone and is incomplete. The profile covers approximately 160,000 clones, with approximately 85% appearing a single time and more than 0.9% taken by the ten largest. Study results and caveats: Researchers reported that a few CMV-associated chains were confirmed in vitro as CMV antigen-specific. Later genetic work tied a missense DCLRE1C variant to beta-chain V and J trimming.

As for this clone: Antigen: not known. One end of the junction does not line up with germline, which may come from a read error.

This chain uses TRBV7-9 with TRBJ2-2; 7 bases fit TRBD1. What was sequenced was PBMCs. The sequence came from a girl aged 2 to 10 in good health and CMV-seropositive. The CDR3 sequence is CANSEQGIPGELFF. DNA of the CDR3: TGTGCCAACAGCGAACAGGGGATCCCCGGGGAGCTGTTTTTT.